This TCR beta chain originates from a study of blood T cell repertoires in COVID-19. Study summary: COVID-19 samples from acute and convalescent phases originated in the United States, Italy and Spain. Sources were T cells, B-cell-depleted T cells, or PBMCs; the material itself was cDNA or gDNA.

Germline V gene sequence: CDR1 SGHRS, CDR2 YFSETQ. The CDR3 is 16 residues long. V was trimmed by 4 bases and J by 3 bases, leaving 20 bases between them. In the original workflow: Reference gene primer amplification yielded estimated nucleated cell counts. TCRdb's copy holds only in-frame clones and misses some; the assay was immunoSEQ multiplex PCR. From that table come the V and J calls and clone size; the DNA was used to work out D and trimming. The table shows tens of thousands of clones, with around nine tenths occurring only once. The sample consisted of peripheral blood. The chain recombines TRBV5-1 with TRBJ2-7; D is perhaps TRBD1 (7 bases). This TCR came from a man between 60 and 75 years old with active or convalescent COVID-19. As DNA, the CDR3 is TGCGCCAGCAGCAGCAATCCCCACAGGGGAGGCTACGAGCAGTACTTC. It is translated as CASSSNPHRGGYEQYF.